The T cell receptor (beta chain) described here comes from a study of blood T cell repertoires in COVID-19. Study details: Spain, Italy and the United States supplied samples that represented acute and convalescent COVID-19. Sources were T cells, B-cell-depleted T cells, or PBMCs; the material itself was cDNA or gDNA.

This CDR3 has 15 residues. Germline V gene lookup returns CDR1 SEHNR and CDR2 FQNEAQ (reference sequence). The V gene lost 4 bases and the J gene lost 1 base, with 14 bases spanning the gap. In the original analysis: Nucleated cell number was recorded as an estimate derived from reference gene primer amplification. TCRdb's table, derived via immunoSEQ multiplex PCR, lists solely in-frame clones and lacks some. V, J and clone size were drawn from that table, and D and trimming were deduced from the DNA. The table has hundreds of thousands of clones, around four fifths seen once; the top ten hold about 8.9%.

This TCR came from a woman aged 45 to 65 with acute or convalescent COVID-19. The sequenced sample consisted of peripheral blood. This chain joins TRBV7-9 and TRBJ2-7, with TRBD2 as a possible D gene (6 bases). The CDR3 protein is CASSYPPGLSYEQYF. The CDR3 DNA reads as TGTGCCAGCAGCTACCCGCCGGGACTTTCCTACGAGCAGTACTTC. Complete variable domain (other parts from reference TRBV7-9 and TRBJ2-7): DTGVSQNPRHKITKRGQNVTFRCDPISEHNRLYWYRQTLGQGPEFLTYFQNEAQLEKSRLLSDRFSAERPKGSFSTLEIQRTEQGDSAMYLCASSYPPGLSYEQYFGPGTRLTVT.